This section outlines one TCR beta chain sequence together with its context. This sample was included in a study of control samples from healthy donors and cancer patients. Assay used: immunoSEQ multiplex PCR; TCRdb lists only in-frame clones, some missing. The sample has about 80,000 clones, roughly nine tenths seen once. The CDR3 extends over 15 amino acids. Trimming took 5 bases from V and 4 from J; bases not matched to a gene: 6. Germline CDR1 is MNHEY and CDR2 is SMNVEV (reference sequence). This clonotype originated in a woman in her sixties or seventies in good health. The chain links TRBV27 to TRBJ2-1, with 9 bases fitting TRBD1. Sequencing used blood. CDR3 in DNA: TGTGCCAGCAGTCAAAACGACAGGGGGTACAATGAGCAGTTCTTC. This gives the protein CASSQNDRGYNEQFF.